The rows below give T cell receptor beta chains drawn from one sample of a study of shared clonotypes between healthy human individuals. TCRdb's copy holds only in-frame clones and misses some; the assay was immunoSEQ multiplex PCR. Of some 980,000 clones listed, more than 75% are singletons. Material: memory CD4+ T cells sorted from blood. These receptors originate from a man aged 18 to 29 in good health. Each CDR3 is given with its conserved first and last residue. A D gene is named only where the DNA matches it firmly. Clone size is given for some rows only: seen once, a few or many times, or a class if the clone is expanded.

v_call	clone_size	j_call	d_call	cdr3_aa	cdr3_nt
TRBV2	-	TRBJ1-2	-	CASERELNYGYTF	TGTGCCAGCGAGAGGGAGTTAAACTATGGCTACACCTTC
TRBV27	-	TRBJ1-2	-	CASSFGGSDYGYTF	TGTGCCAGCAGTTTTGGAGGGAGTGACTATGGCTACACCTTC
TRBV29-1	-	TRBJ1-2	TRBD1	CSVERQGNGYTF	TGCAGCGTTGAGAGACAGGGTAATGGCTACACCTTC
TRBV5-1	once	TRBJ1-1	TRBD1	CASSKGQQPNTEAFF	TGCGCCAGCAGCAAGGGACAGCAACCGAACACTGAAGCTTTCTTT
TRBV19	-	TRBJ1-2	TRBD1	CASKKGAAPGGYTF	TGTGCCAGTAAAAAGGGGGCGGCTCCGGGTGGCTACACCTTC
TRBV27	-	TRBJ2-7	-	CASSLTGNRAEQYF	TGTGCCAGCAGTTTAACCGGCAACAGGGCCGAGCAGTACTTC
TRBV2	-	TRBJ2-5	TRBD2	CASSSGTSGGETQYF	TGTGCCAGCAGCTCCGGGACTAGCGGGGGGGAGACCCAGTACTTC
TRBV10-3	-	TRBJ1-2	TRBD1	CAISELEQGASGYTF	TGTGCCATCAGTGAGTTGGAACAGGGGGCGAGCGGCTACACCTTC
TRBV6-1	few	TRBJ2-1	-	CASSESYNEQFF	TGTGCCAGCAGTGAATCATACAATGAGCAGTTCTTC
TRBV2	-	TRBJ1-5	-	CASEGSASNQPQHF	TGTGCCAGCGAGGGGTCGGCTAGCAATCAGCCCCAGCATTTT
TRBV5-5	-	TRBJ1-6	TRBD1	CASSTDRVAYNSPLHF	TGTGCCAGCAGCACGGACAGGGTAGCCTATAATTCACCCCTCCACTTT
TRBV6-5	-	TRBJ2-3	-	CASKGGTSTDTQYF	TGTGCCAGCAAGGGCGGAACTAGCACAGATACGCAGTATTTT
TRBV30	-	TRBJ1-3	TRBD1	CAWAGTVASGNTIYF	TGTGCCTGGGCCGGGACAGTCGCCTCTGGAAACACCATATATTTT
TRBV4-1	few	TRBJ1-6	TRBD1	CASSLRVGTVNSPLHF	TGCGCCAGCAGCCTAAGGGTGGGGACAGTAAATTCACCCCTCCACTTT
TRBV5-4	-	TRBJ2-1	TRBD2	CASQYSGENEQFF	TGTGCCAGCCAGTATAGCGGGGAGAATGAGCAGTTCTTC
TRBV6-5	-	TRBJ1-6	TRBD1	CASSPTGDSGSPLHF	TGTGCCAGCAGTCCTACAGGGGACAGCGGTTCACCCCTCCACTTT
TRBV6-6	-	TRBJ1-5	TRBD1	CASSPGQGASNQPQHF	TGTGCCAGCAGCCCTGGACAGGGGGCCTCCAATCAGCCCCAGCATTTT
TRBV5-6	-	TRBJ1-1	TRBD1	CASSLGFADRTEAFF	TGTGCCAGCAGCTTGGGGTTTGCGGACAGGACTGAAGCTTTCTTT
TRBV30	once	TRBJ2-5	TRBD2	CAWSPTRTSVGGTQYF	TGTGCCTGGAGTCCGACGCGAACTAGCGTGGGGGGGACCCAGTACTTC
TRBV2	-	TRBJ2-2	-	CASSRTVNTGELFF	TGTGCCAGCTCGAGGACGGTCAACACCGGGGAGCTGTTTTTT
TRBV18	-	TRBJ1-6	-	CASSPYNSPLHF	TGTGCCAGCTCACCTTATAATTCACCCCTCCACTTT
TRBV19	few	TRBJ1-1	-	CASSISVEFGKAFF	TGTGCCAGTAGTATTTCGGTCGAATTTGGGAAAGCTTTCTTT
TRBV18	-	TRBJ1-5	-	CASSPMQGDPQHF	TGTGCCAGCTCACCAATGCAAGGGGATCCCCAGCATTTT
TRBV7-3	-	TRBJ2-5	TRBD2	CASSLRPSGEETQYF	TGTGCCAGCAGCTTAAGGCCTAGCGGGGAAGAGACCCAGTACTTC
TRBV19	-	TRBJ1-1	-	CASWDGVNTEAFF	TGTGCCAGCTGGGACGGTGTGAACACTGAAGCTTTCTTT
TRBV5-6	-	TRBJ1-6	-	CASSLGGPFGSSPLHF	TGTGCCAGCAGCTTGGGAGGGCCCTTTGGTAGTTCACCCCTCCACTTT
TRBV7-7	-	TRBJ2-3	TRBD2	CASSRSGSGADTQYF	TGTGCTAGCAGCCGTAGCGGGAGTGGGGCAGATACGCAGTATTTT
TRBV5-1	-	TRBJ1-1	TRBD1	CASSLALRQGATEAFF	TGCGCCAGCAGCTTGGCGCTTCGACAGGGGGCCACTGAAGCTTTCTTT
TRBV7-2	once	TRBJ2-6	-	CASSLFSSGANVLTF	TGTGCCAGCAGCCTGTTCTCCTCTGGGGCCAACGTCCTGACTTTC
TRBV7-3	few	TRBJ2-3	-	CASSGPGRTDTQYF	TGTGCCAGCAGCGGTCCCGGCCGCACAGATACGCAGTATTTT
TRBV6-6	-	TRBJ2-3	TRBD2	CASTLSGDTQYF	TGTGCCAGCACTCTTAGCGGGGATACGCAGTATTTT
TRBV6-5	-	TRBJ2-3	-	CATSLGDANTQYF	TGTGCCACCTCCCTCGGGGACGCAAATACGCAGTATTTT
TRBV2	-	TRBJ1-1	-	CASTGGPQGLAFF	TGTGCCAGCACTGGGGGGCCCCAGGGTTTAGCTTTCTTT
TRBV14	-	TRBJ1-2	-	CASSQELIYGYTF	TGTGCCAGCAGCCAAGAGTTAATCTATGGCTACACCTTC